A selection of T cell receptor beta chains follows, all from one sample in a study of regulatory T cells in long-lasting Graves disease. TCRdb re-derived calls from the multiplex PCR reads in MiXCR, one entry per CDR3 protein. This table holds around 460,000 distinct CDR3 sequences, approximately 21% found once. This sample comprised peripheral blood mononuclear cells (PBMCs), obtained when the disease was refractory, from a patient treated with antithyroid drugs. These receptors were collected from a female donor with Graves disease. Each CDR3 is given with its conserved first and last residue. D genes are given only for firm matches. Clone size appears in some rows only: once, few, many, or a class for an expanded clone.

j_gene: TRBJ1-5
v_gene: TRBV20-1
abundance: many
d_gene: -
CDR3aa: CSARVSWRGNQPQHF
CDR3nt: TGCAGTGCTAGAGTAAGCTGGCGTGGCAATCAGCCCCAGCATTTT

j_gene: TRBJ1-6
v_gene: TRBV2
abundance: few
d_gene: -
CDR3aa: CASIKLTNSPLHF
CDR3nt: TGTGCCAGCATAAAACTGACTAATTCACCCCTCCACTTT

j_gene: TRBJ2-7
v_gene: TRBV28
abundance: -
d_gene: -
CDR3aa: CVSTLKSATYSYEQYF
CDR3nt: TGTGTCAGCACCCTAAAGTCGGCAACTTACTCCTACGAGCAGTACTTC

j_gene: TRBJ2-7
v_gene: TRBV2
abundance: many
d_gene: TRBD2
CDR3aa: CASVGVSGAYEQYF
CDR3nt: TGTGCCAGCGTGGGGGTTAGCGGGGCCTACGAGCAGTACTTC

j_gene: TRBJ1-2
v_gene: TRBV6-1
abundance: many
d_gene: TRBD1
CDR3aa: CASTVGTGGSYGYTF
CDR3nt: TGTGCCAGCACGGTAGGGACAGGGGGATCCTATGGCTACACCTTC

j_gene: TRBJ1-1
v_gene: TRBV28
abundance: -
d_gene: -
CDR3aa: CASSRRDTGRPNTEAFF
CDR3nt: TGTGCCAGCAGTCGAAGGGACACGGGACGACCGAACACTGAAGCTTTCTTT

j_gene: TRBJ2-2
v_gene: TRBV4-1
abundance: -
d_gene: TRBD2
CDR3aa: CASSHSGGEVIGELFF
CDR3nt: TGCGCCAGCAGCCATTCTGGGGGGGAGGTGATAGGGGAGCTGTTTTTT

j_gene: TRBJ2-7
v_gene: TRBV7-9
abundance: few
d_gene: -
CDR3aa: CASSLKAGRADEQYF
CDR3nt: TGTGCCAGCAGCTTGAAGGCGGGACGGGCGGACGAGCAGTACTTC

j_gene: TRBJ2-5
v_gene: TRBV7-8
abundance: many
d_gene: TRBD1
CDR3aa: CASSMDRGQETQYF
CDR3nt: TGTGCCAGCAGCATGGACAGGGGCCAAGAGACCCAGTACTTC

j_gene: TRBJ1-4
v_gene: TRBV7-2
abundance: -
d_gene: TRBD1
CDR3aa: CASSLEGEQGAEKLFF
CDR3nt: TGTGCCAGCAGCTTAGAGGGGGAGCAGGGGGCTGAAAAACTGTTTTTT